This T cell receptor beta chain was found in a study of T cell clonotyping in hematopoietic cell transplantation. Study-wide results and limits: Higher Inverse Simpson Index values in graft donor and pretransplant recipient predicted broader posttransplant TCR diversity.

With respect to this clone: The antigen remains undetermined.

The length of the CDR3 is 16 residues. From germline, CDR1 is SGHNT and CDR2 YYREEE (reference sequence). V was cut by 0 bases and J by 0 bases, with 13 bases left in between. Clones were sequenced by immunoSEQ multiplex PCR, and TCRdb holds only the in-frame ones, with some missing. The table has fewer than 6,000 clones, 55% to 80% seen once. This receptor was identified in a female patient aged 50 to 60 who had an allogeneic stem cell transplant, so the T cells may come from the graft donor. Some clones in this sample may be carry-over from other donors' samples. Sequenced material: PBMCs, taken 100 days after allogeneic stem cell transplant. This chain uses TRBV5-4 with TRBJ2-7, with a possible D match to TRBD1 (5 bases). CDR3 amino acids: CASSLARQRSSYEQYF. The DNA for the CDR3 is TGTGCCAGCAGCTTGGCCCGACAGAGGAGCTCCTACGAGCAGTACTTC.